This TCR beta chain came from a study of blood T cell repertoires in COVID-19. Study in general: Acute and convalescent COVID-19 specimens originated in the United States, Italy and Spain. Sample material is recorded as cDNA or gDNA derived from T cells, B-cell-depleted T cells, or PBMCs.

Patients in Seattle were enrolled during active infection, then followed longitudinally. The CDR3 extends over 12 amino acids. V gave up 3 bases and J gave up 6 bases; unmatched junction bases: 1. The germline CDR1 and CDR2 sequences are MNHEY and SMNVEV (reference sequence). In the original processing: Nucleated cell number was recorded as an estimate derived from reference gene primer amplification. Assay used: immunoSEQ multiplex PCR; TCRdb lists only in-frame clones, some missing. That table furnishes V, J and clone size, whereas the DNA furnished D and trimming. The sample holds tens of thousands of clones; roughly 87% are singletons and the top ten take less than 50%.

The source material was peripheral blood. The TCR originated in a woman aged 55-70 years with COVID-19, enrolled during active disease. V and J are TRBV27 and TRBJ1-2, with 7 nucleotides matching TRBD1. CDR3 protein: CASSLRGHGYTF. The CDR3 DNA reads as TGTGCCAGCAGTTTGAGGGGGCATGGCTACACCTTC.